The 21 T cell receptor beta chains below all came from one sample that was sequenced in a study of technical replicates of blood from a few donors. Measured with immunoSEQ multiplex PCR; TCRdb has only the in-frame clones, and not every one. The repertoire has more than 90,000 clones, more than 90% of them found once; the top ten carry 0.2% to 0.25%. The specimen sequenced was T cells isolated from PBMCs. These receptors were obtained from a human donor in good health.

This clone occurred once. The chain joins TRBV28 to TRBJ2-3, with a tentative D call TRBD2 (5 bases). The germline V and J ends were trimmed by 4 bases and 0 bases, with 8 bases remaining between them. The V gene's germline CDR1 is MDHEN and CDR2 SYDVKM. CDR3 length equals 14 residues. Written as DNA, the CDR3 is TGTGCCAGCAGTTCGAGGACTAGCACAGATACGCAGTATTTT. Translating gives CASSSRTSTDTQYF.

The chain recombines TRBV2 with TRBJ1-2; D may be TRBD1 (5 bases). Trimming took off 5 bases at V and 3 bases at J, with 13 bases between the two ends. Germline V gene data show CDR1 as SNHLY and CDR2 as FYNNEI. The CDR3 is 14 amino acids. DNA for the CDR3: TGTGCCAGCAGTCTACAGGATGCAGACTATGGCTACACCTTC. This sequence encodes CASSLQDADYGYTF.

V usage is TRBV4-1 and J usage is TRBJ2-2; possibly TRBD1 for D (6 bases). CDR3 length: 14 residues. Germline V lookup: CDR1 MGHRA, CDR2 YSYEKL. Trimming took off 0 bases at V and 10 bases at J, with 12 bases between the two ends. CDR3 in DNA: TGCGCCAGCAGCCAAGATGGGGGCGTCGAGGAGCTGTTTTTT. Protein: CASSQDGGVEELFF.

The V and J genes are TRBV9 and TRBJ2-1, with 11 bases that match TRBD2. With V trimmed by 2 bases and J by 5 bases, 9 bases remained unmatched. The CDR3 runs 17 residues. Per the germline V gene, CDR1 is SGDLS and CDR2 is YYNGEE. In DNA form, the CDR3 reads TGTGCCAGCAGCGTCCCCAAGGGGACTAGCGGCGACAATGAGCAGTTCTTC. This encodes CASSVPKGTSGDNEQFF.

The V call is TRBV7-9, the J call TRBJ1-1; 7 positions agree with TRBD1. V shed 4 bases, J shed 4 bases, and the junction held 6 bases outside the gene matches. CDR1 is SEHNR and CDR2 is FQNEAQ in the germline V gene (reference sequence). The length of the CDR3 is 14 residues. The DNA for the CDR3 is TGTGCCAGCAGCTCACGACAGGGAGGCACTGAAGCTTTCTTT. This gives the protein CASSSRQGGTEAFF.

The CDR3 DNA sequence: TGTGCTAGTGGCCAGAATCAAGAGACCCAGTACTTC. It encodes CASGQNQETQYF. The rearrangement links TRBV12-5 to TRBJ2-5; D gene ambiguous. The CDR3 has 12 residues. CDR1 and CDR2 from the germline V gene are LGHNT and FRNRAP. Trimming stripped 6 bases from V and 2 bases from J, with 7 bases between.

The CDR3 spells CASSWGGGYSYNEQFF. The CDR3 nucleotides are TGTGCCAGCAGCTGGGGGGGTGGGTACTCCTACAATGAGCAGTTCTTC. This sequence joins TRBV7-9 and TRBJ2-1; 7 positions agree with TRBD2. CDR3 size: 16 residues. V gave up 4 bases and J gave up 0 bases; unmatched junction bases: 6. CDR1 and CDR2 from the germline V gene are SEHNR and FQNEAQ (reference sequence).

The chain recombines TRBV19 with TRBJ2-1; D gene ambiguous. CDR1 LNHDA and CDR2 SQIVND come from the germline V gene (reference sequence). The V end was cut by 5 bases, the J end by 0 bases, with 17 bases between. This CDR3 comprises 17 residues. The CDR3 protein is CASSDFVEVSSYNEQFF. CDR3 sequence (DNA): TGTGCCAGTAGTGACTTCGTCGAGGTAAGCTCCTACAATGAGCAGTTCTTC.

The J gene is TRBJ2-7, the V gene TRBV19; 11 bases line up with TRBD1. With V trimmed by 4 bases and J by 3 bases, 14 bases remained unmatched. There are 18 residues in the CDR3. Germline assignment: CDR1 LNHDA and CDR2 SQIVND (reference sequence). CDR3 region: CASSTPGQGEKGLYEQYF. The CDR3 DNA follows: TGTGCCAGTAGTACGCCGGGACAGGGGGAGAAGGGCCTCTACGAGCAGTACTTC.

V usage is TRBV2 and J usage is TRBJ2-1; 13 positions agree with TRBD2. CDR1 is SNHLY, CDR2 FYNNEI, per germline. Trimming at V came to 1 base and at J to 13 bases, leaving 10 bases not matched to a gene. The CDR3 is made up of 16 amino acids. The CDR3 DNA follows: TGTGCCAGCAGTGAAGAGGAGGTGGGACTAGCGGGAAACCAGTTCTTC. Encoded protein: CASSEEEVGLAGNQFF.

The chain uses TRBV7-8 and TRBJ1-4, with D possibly matching TRBD1 (6 bases). V lost 0 bases and J 4 bases, leaving 9 bases between the germline ends. Germline CDR1 and CDR2: SGHVS and FQNEAQ. The CDR3 is 15 residues long. Written as DNA, the CDR3 is TGTGCCAGCAGCTTAGCCGAACAGGGTAATGAAAAACTGTTTTTT. Amino acids: CASSLAEQGNEKLFF.

The rearrangement uses TRBV6-5 and TRBJ2-7; the match to TRBD1 covers 9 bases. Germline V lookup: CDR1 MNHEY, CDR2 SVGAGI. The CDR3 runs 15 residues. V lost 3 bases and J lost 3; bases outside the gene matches: 6. The CDR3 spells CASSYPGQGFYEQYF. The CDR3 DNA follows: TGTGCCAGCAGTTATCCCGGACAGGGGTTCTACGAGCAGTACTTC.

J is TRBJ2-1 and V is TRBV2; 7 nucleotides align to TRBD1. The CDR3 is 12 amino acids. Germline V lookup: CDR1 SNHLY, CDR2 FYNNEI. The junction had 5 bases not matched to a gene; V was cut back by 6 bases and J by 9 bases. In DNA, the CDR3 is TGTGCCAGCAGAGGGACAGCCCCTGAGCAGTTCTTC. Protein product: CASRGTAPEQFF.

J is TRBJ2-6 and V is TRBV6-1; perhaps TRBD2 as D (5 bases). This CDR3 spans 15 amino acids. CDR1 and CDR2 (germline): MNHNS, SASEGT. V dropped 8 bases and J dropped 2 bases, with 13 bases sitting between them. The CDR3 region has the DNA TGTGCCAGCGGACTGCGCGGCGCTGGGGCCAACGTCCTGACTTTC. This translates into CASGLRGAGANVLTF.

The chain employs TRBV7-9 and TRBJ1-6; D gene ambiguous. The CDR3 extends over 18 amino acids. CDR1 is SEHNR and CDR2 is FQNEAQ in the germline V gene (reference sequence). The V end lost 5 bases, the J end lost 0 bases, and 17 bases lay between the germline ends. The CDR3 region is CASSVGLSPSSYNSPLHF. The CDR3 DNA follows: TGTGCCAGCAGCGTTGGGTTGTCACCTAGCTCCTATAATTCACCCCTCCACTTT.

The chain couples TRBV5-1 to TRBJ2-5; D might be TRBD2 (6 bases). This CDR3 is 15 amino acids long. Germline assignment: CDR1 SGHRS and CDR2 YFSETQ. V was clipped by 0 bases and J by 5 bases, with 14 bases between them. DNA of the CDR3: TGCGCCAGCAGCTTGGAACGGGACTTCTATGAGACCCAGTACTTC. Its protein is CASSLERDFYETQYF.

This chain links TRBV7-9 with TRBJ2-1, with 10 bases fitting TRBD2. Germline CDR1 reads SEHNR; CDR2 reads FQNEAQ (reference sequence). After removal of 5 bases from V and 6 bases from J, the junction contained 7 bases not matched to a gene. This CDR3 comprises 15 residues. For the CDR3, the DNA is TGTGCCAGCAGCCAAAGCGGGGGGGCGATCAATGAGCAGTTCTTC. The encoded protein is CASSQSGGAINEQFF.

The V and J genes are TRBV7-2 and TRBJ2-3, with D possibly TRBD2 on 6 matching bases. The V gene's germline CDR1 is SGHTA and CDR2 FQGNSA. V dropped 3 bases and J dropped 0 bases, with 7 bases sitting between them. There are 14 residues in the CDR3. The DNA for the CDR3 is TGTGCCAGCAGCTTTAGCGGAAGCACAGATACGCAGTATTTT. This sequence encodes CASSFSGSTDTQYF.

The rearrangement uses TRBV10-1 and TRBJ1-1, with D possibly TRBD1 on 6 matching bases. V was clipped by 4 bases and J by 8 bases, with 14 bases between them. CDR1 and CDR2 from the germline V gene are WNHNN and SYGVQD (reference sequence). This CDR3 contains 13 residues. The CDR3 protein is CASSGGQSQEAFF. Here the CDR3 DNA reads TGCGCCAGCAGTGGCGGACAGTCTCAGGAAGCTTTCTTT.

V usage is TRBV7-3 and J usage is TRBJ2-7, with D possibly matching TRBD2 (6 bases). The germline V gene encodes CDR1 SGHTA and CDR2 FQGTGA. V lost 5 bases and J 6 bases, leaving 17 bases between the germline ends. This CDR3 spans 14 amino acids. CDR3 residues: CASSPTGEAPEQYF. The CDR3 DNA follows: TGTGCCAGCAGCCCAACCGGGGAGGCACCCGAGCAGTACTTC.

This clone was observed a few times. V usage is TRBV29-1 and J usage is TRBJ1-1, with TRBD1 as a possible D gene (6 bases). This CDR3 has 13 amino acids. Deletions cut 4 bases from V and 1 base from J, with 10 bases between. CDR1 and CDR2 from the germline V gene are SQVTM and ANQGSEA. In nucleotides, the CDR3 is TGCAGCGTTGTAGGACAGCCGAACACTGAAGCTTTCTTT. This encodes CSVVGQPNTEAFF. Full variable domain (remainder filled in from reference TRBV29-1 and TRBJ1-1): SAVISQKPSRDICQRGTSLTIQCQVDSQVTMMFWYRQQPGQSLTLIATANQGSEATYESGFVIDKFPISRPNLTFSTLTVSNMSPEDSSIYLCSVVGQPNTEAFFGQGTRLTVV.